This TCR beta chain was documented in a study of blood T cell repertoires in COVID-19. V gave up 6 bases and J gave up 3 bases, with 9 bases separating them. Germline V lookup: CDR1 ENHRY, CDR2 SYGVKD. The CDR3 is 13 amino acids. The method was immunoSEQ multiplex PCR; TCRdb's version includes in-frame clones alone and lacks a portion of them. In the table there are 200,000 to 250,000 clones, 90% of which are singletons. The sequencing sample was made of PBMCs or T cells enriched from blood (not recorded which). The sequence was collected from a young man who had been exposed to COVID-19. This chain joins TRBV10-3 and TRBJ1-3, with D possibly matching TRBD1 (5 bases). The CDR3 sequence is CAIRGRNGNTIYF. DNA of the CDR3: TGTGCCATCAGGGGGCGAAATGGAAACACCATATATTTT.